These 8 T cell receptor beta chains came from one sample sequenced in a study of tumor and adjacent non-tumor tissue in lung cancer. TCRbeta libraries were built with three rounds of nested PCR, modified from ARM-PCR. TCRdb re-called the multiplex PCR reads through MiXCR, storing one row per CDR3 protein. The sample includes approximately 130,000 distinct CDR3 sequences, around three fifths of them seen just once. RNA was extracted from bulk tissue without any cell sorting. The source material was lung tumor tissue. Source of these receptors: a young man with non-small cell lung cancer.

This clonotype was recorded only once. This clone may be a read error of a much larger clone one base away. The V call is TRBV5-5, the J call TRBJ2-2; D not certain. The V end lost 4 bases, the J end lost 9 bases, and 19 bases lay between the germline ends. The CDR3 runs to 15 residues. Germline V gene lookup returns CDR1 SGHKS and CDR2 YYEKEE (reference sequence). The DNA of the CDR3 is TGTGCCAGCAGCCGAAGTACAGCCCAGTGGTGGGAGCTGTTTTTT. The encoded protein is CASSRSTAQWWELFF.

To note about this clonotype: A clone one base away is much larger, so this may be a read error. This chain uses TRBV7-2 with TRBJ1-2; no clear D gene. CDR1 and CDR2 (germline): SGHTA, FQGNSA. The CDR3 is made up of 13 amino acids. Here the CDR3 DNA reads TGTGCCAGCGAACCGGCGCCAAACTATGGCTACAGCTTC. Its translation: CASEPAPNYGYSF.

In regard to this clonotype: A much larger clone lies a single base off, so this may be a read error. This chain connects TRBV6-6 to TRBJ2-1, with D perhaps matching TRBD1 (5 bases). There are 16 residues in the CDR3. Germline CDR1 MNHNY, CDR2 SVGAGI (reference sequence). CDR3 protein: CASCYSTAPTYNEQFF. CDR3 bases: TGTGCCAGCTGTTACTCGACAGCCCCTACCTACAATGAGCAGTTCTTC.

This rearrangement joins TRBV2 to TRBJ2-2; no definite D call. The CDR3 loop spans 13 amino acids. Trimming stripped 7 bases from V and 0 bases from J, with 6 bases between. Germline V gene data show CDR1 as SNHLY and CDR2 as FYNNEI. CDR3 amino acids: CASITPNTGELFF. Written as DNA, the CDR3 is TGTGCCAGCATTACTCCGAACACCGGGGAGCTGTTTTTT.

A remark on this clonotype: A much more abundant neighbour one base away suggests this may be a read error. V usage is TRBV6-6 and J usage is TRBJ1-2; TRBD1 aligns across 8 bases. The V and J ends lost 7 bases and 2 bases, in that order; junction bases with no gene match: 3. The CDR3 is made up of 13 amino acids. Germline V gene lookup returns CDR1 MNHNY and CDR2 SVGAGI (reference sequence). CDR3 sequence reads: CASIDRGNYGYTF. In DNA form, the CDR3 reads TGTGCCAGCATTGACAGGGGAAACTATGGCTACACCTTC.

This clonotype has a single count. Germline is not matched at one junction end, which may reflect a read error. The chain joins TRBV12-3 or TRBV12-4 to TRBJ2-7; D unresolved. The CDR3 extends over 11 amino acids. CDR3 in amino acids: CASSFSYEKYF. DNA of the CDR3: TGTGCCAGCAGTTTTAGCTACGAGAAGTACTTC.

This clonotype was found a few times. This chain connects TRBV30 to TRBJ2-5; D is ambiguous. The CDR3 runs to 13 residues. V lost 2 bases, J lost 2 bases, and 9 bases lay in between. Germline loops: CDR1 GTSNPN, CDR2 SVGIG (reference sequence). The DNA for the CDR3 is TGTGCCTGGAGTATTGGCGTTCAAGAGACCCAGTACTTC. Protein: CAWSIGVQETQYF.

This clonotype was detected only a few times. The genes are TRBV20-1 and TRBJ2-3; the match to TRBD2 covers 12 bases. This CDR3 has 14 amino acids. Germline V lookup: CDR1 DFQATT, CDR2 SNEGSKA (reference sequence). V gave up 2 bases and J gave up 4 bases; unmatched junction bases: 1. For the CDR3, the DNA is TGCAGTGCTAGACTAGCGGGAGGGCCAGATACGCAGTATTTT. Its translation is CSARLAGGPDTQYF.